The 18 T cell receptor beta chains reported below all come from one sample, sequenced in a study of T-cell memory formation after mild COVID-19. MiXCR, run by TCRdb on the 5' RACE reads, gives a single entry per CDR3 protein. The sample shows more than 200,000 distinct CDR3 sequences, about 16% of them seen only once. The sequenced material came from PBMCs or a T cell subset sorted from them (not recorded which). The receptor source for this set is a man aged 18 to 30 who had mild COVID-19 (a few samples of this study predate the infection). Cell type and time point are not known.

The chain links TRBV7-2 to TRBJ2-2, with 12 bases fitting TRBD1. This CDR3 has 16 residues. The germline V gene has CDR1 SGHTA and CDR2 FQGNSA. The V gene end was trimmed by 6 bases and the J gene end by 7 bases; junction bases not matched to a gene: 9. The CDR3 protein is CASRSPGQGASGELFF. The CDR3 nucleotides read TGTGCCAGCAGAAGTCCGGGACAGGGGGCCAGCGGGGAGCTGTTTTTT.

V usage is TRBV20-1 and J usage is TRBJ2-3; the D is unclear. V was clipped by 4 bases and J by 0 bases, with 11 bases between them. Per germline, CDR1 DFQATT and CDR2 SNEGSKA (reference sequence). The CDR3 runs 14 residues. CDR3 sequence (DNA): TGCAGTGCTATACGAGGCTCTAGCACAGATACGCAGTATTTT. It specifies CSAIRGSSTDTQYF.

The chain links TRBV5-1 to TRBJ1-1; D might be TRBD1 (5 bases). V was pared by 5 bases and J by 11 bases, with 19 bases between. Per germline, CDR1 SGHRS and CDR2 YFSETQ. This CDR3 has 13 amino acids. The CDR3 sequence is CASRDPAGYRAFF. The CDR3 nucleotides are TGCGCCAGCAGGGACCCAGCAGGGTATAGGGCTTTCTTT. Full variable domain (remainder filled in from reference TRBV5-1 and TRBJ1-1): KAGVTQTPRYLIKTRGQQVTLSCSPISGHRSVSWYQQTPGQGLQFLFEYFSETQRNKGNFPGRFSGRQFSNSRSEMNVSTLELGDSALYLCASRDPAGYRAFFGQGTRLTVV.

In this sample, this clonotype turned up a few times. The chain couples TRBV12-3 or TRBV12-4 to TRBJ1-2, with TRBD1 identical over 10 bases. V shed 6 bases, J shed 6 bases, and the junction held 10 bases outside the gene matches. The length of the CDR3 is 15 residues. CDR3 sequence (DNA): TGTGCCAGCAGCCTTCCCGGGACAGGGGCCGATGGCTACACCTTC. Protein product: CASSLPGTGADGYTF.

This clonotype has only a few counts. V gene TRBV29-1 combines with J gene TRBJ2-5, with TRBD1 matching 7 bases. The CDR3 has 13 amino acids. Trimming took 4 bases from V and 5 from J; bases not matched to a gene: 7. Germline CDR1 and CDR2: SQVTM and ANQGSEA. In DNA form, the CDR3 reads TGCAGCGTTGCGAAGGGGGCGATTGAGACCCAGTACTTC. Encoded protein: CSVAKGAIETQYF.

This chain joins TRBV5-1 and TRBJ2-4; D is uncertain. The CDR3 length is 15 residues. The germline V gene has CDR1 SGHRS and CDR2 YFSETQ. Trimming took 0 bases from V and 8 from J, leaving 15 bases between them. The CDR3 reads CASSLVSPPGDIQYF. Written as DNA, the CDR3 is TGCGCCAGCAGCTTGGTTTCCCCCCCAGGAGACATTCAGTACTTC.

This chain uses TRBV5-1 with TRBJ2-7; TRBD1 is a possible D gene (7 bases). V was shortened by 0 bases and J by 3 bases, with 13 bases between the two germline ends. CDR3 length: 15 amino acids. Germline CDR1 and CDR2: SGHRS and YFSETQ. The CDR3 DNA follows: TGCGCCAGCAGCTTGGGCGGGGACAGCTTCTACGAGCAGTACTTC. This encodes CASSLGGDSFYEQYF.

This clonotype has a count of ten or more. The chain has TRBV28 and TRBJ2-1, with D perhaps TRBD1 (6 bases). The CDR3 has 11 residues. Per the germline V gene, CDR1 is MDHEN and CDR2 is SYDVKM. V lost 7 bases and J lost 8, with 9 bases in between. Here the CDR3 reads CASNRADEQFF. The CDR3 DNA sequence: TGTGCCAGCAACAGGGCCGATGAGCAGTTCTTC.

In this sample, this clonotype turned up a few times. V gene TRBV5-1 combines with J gene TRBJ1-1; no firm D call. V was pared by 5 bases and J by 0 bases, with 14 bases between. There are 15 residues in the CDR3. The germline gives CDR1 SGHRS, CDR2 YFSETQ. The CDR3 loop reads CASRSGSLMNTEAFF. The CDR3 DNA sequence: TGCGCCAGCAGGTCCGGGAGCCTCATGAACACTGAAGCTTTCTTT.

The sample holds a few counts of this clonotype. The CDR3 region is CASSQPLETQYF. The CDR3 DNA is TGTGCCAGCAGCCAACCGTTAGAGACCCAGTACTTC. The chain uses TRBV3-1 and TRBJ2-5; D unclear. The CDR3 consists of 12 residues. Trimming took 2 bases from V and 4 from J, leaving 5 bases between them. From germline, CDR1 is LGHDT and CDR2 YNNKEL (reference sequence).

This clonotype has only a few counts. The V and J genes are TRBV5-1 and TRBJ2-7, with 13 nucleotides matching TRBD2. The CDR3 loop spans 18 amino acids. V gave up 2 bases and J gave up 0 bases; unmatched junction bases: 8. In germline, CDR1 is SGHRS, CDR2 YFSETQ. The CDR3 is CASSFPGLAGKSSYEQYV. CDR3 in DNA: TGCGCCAGCAGCTTTCCGGGACTAGCGGGGAAAAGCTCCTACGAGCAGTACGTC.

This clonotype appeared a few times. J is TRBJ2-2 and V is TRBV6-5; D assignment may be TRBD1 or TRBD2 (5 bases each). This CDR3 has 20 amino acids. V was clipped by 0 bases and J by 5 bases, with 25 bases between them. The germline CDR1 and CDR2 sequences are MNHEY and SVGAGI. The CDR3 loop reads CASSYSRTGRGSGWTGELFF. The CDR3 DNA is TGTGCCAGCAGTTACTCTCGGACGGGAAGGGGATCCGGGTGGACCGGGGAGCTGTTTTTT.

V usage is TRBV28 and J usage is TRBJ2-7; TRBD1 is a possible D gene (5 bases). The CDR3 covers 13 residues. The germline V and J ends were trimmed by 5 bases and 6 bases, with 14 bases remaining between them. CDR1 MDHEN and CDR2 SYDVKM come from the germline V gene. The CDR3 coding sequence is TGTGCCAGCAGTGACCCAGGGTTCGTCGAGCAGTACGTC. This gives the protein CASSDPGFVEQYV.

This clonotype has just a few counts. V gene TRBV6-2 or TRBV6-3 combines with J gene TRBJ1-2; D is ambiguous. The CDR3 covers 13 residues. Germline V gene lookup returns CDR1 MNHEY and CDR2 SVGEGT. Trimming took off 3 bases at V and 0 bases at J, with 5 bases between the two ends. The CDR3 region is CASSYRANYGYTF. CDR3 bases: TGTGCCAGCAGTTATAGAGCTAACTATGGCTACACCTTC.

This clonotype was found many times. This rearrangement joins TRBV6-6 to TRBJ2-3; D is unclear. Trimming stripped 6 bases from V and 4 bases from J, with 17 bases between. CDR1 is MNHNY and CDR2 is SVGAGI in the germline V gene (reference sequence). The CDR3 runs 15 residues. CDR3 loop: CASSQVGLGSDTQYF. The CDR3 coding sequence is TGTGCCAGCAGCCAAGTCGGGCTGGGCTCAGATACGCAGTATTTT.

This clonotype was seen more than once but under ten times. The chain is built from TRBV5-1 and TRBJ1-1, with TRBD1 matching 8 bases. The germline V gene has CDR1 SGHRS and CDR2 YFSETQ. V gave up 1 base and J gave up 1 base; unmatched junction bases: 3. CDR3 length: 15 amino acids. The CDR3: CASSLWTGSNTEAFF. For the CDR3, the DNA is TGCGCCAGCAGCTTGTGGACAGGGTCGAACACTGAAGCTTTCTTT.

This clonotype has a count of ten or more. This rearrangement joins TRBV20-1 to TRBJ2-1, with 8 bases aligning to TRBD2. Germline trimming cut 0 bases from V and 5 bases from J; bases unmatched to any gene: 6. The CDR3 runs to 15 residues. Germline CDR1 reads DFQATT; CDR2 reads SNEGSKA (reference sequence). The CDR3 nucleotides are TGCAGTGCTAGAGATTGGAGCGGGGGCGACAATGAGCAGTTCTTC. It translates to CSARDWSGGDNEQFF.

V usage is TRBV20-1 and J usage is TRBJ2-5; TRBD1 or TRBD2 may be the D gene (5 bases each). The V and J ends lost 6 bases and 7 bases respectively, with 15 bases between them. Germline loops: CDR1 DFQATT, CDR2 SNEGSKA (reference sequence). The CDR3 loop spans 12 amino acids. The CDR3: CSAGRRGVTQYF. CDR3 in DNA: TGCAGTGCCGGGCGGAGAGGGGTGACCCAGTACTTC.